This T cell receptor beta chain is from a study of T cells expressing NK-cell markers. For the study at large: Seven HCMV-seropositive donors and one seronegative donor made up the eight sequenced donors. General observations from the study: Evidence did not settle whether expanded NKG2C+ T cell clones targeted HCMV. Of CD8+ T cells, about 1.0-7.5% belonged to dominant NKG2C+ clonotypes in five or six donors.

The TCR beta cDNA came from 5'RACE template switching with UMIs. With the 5' RACE reads reprocessed, TCRdb shows one record per CDR3 protein and no DNA. This table lists fewer than 400,000 distinct CDR3 sequences. The germline gives CDR1 SGDLS, CDR2 YYNGEE. CDR3 length: 15 residues. On this clonotype itself: Its antigen is not identified.

The clonotype was recovered from a woman aged 45-65 years in good health. Sample: blood T cells: a sorted CD56 or NKG2C T cell subset, CD4+ or CD8+ T cells, or bulk PBMC T cells (not recorded which). The chain links TRBV9 to TRBJ2-2. CDR3: CASSVAAGDTGELFF.